One and the same sample provided the 3 T cell receptor beta chains below, sequenced in a study of blood T cell repertoires in COVID-19. This table comes from immunoSEQ multiplex PCR, and its TCRdb copy is limited to in-frame clones, with some not included. The data contain 200,000 to 250,000 clones, approximately 80% of them singletons. The sequenced sample consisted of peripheral blood. These receptors originate from a human donor in a cohort sampled during active COVID-19.

V is TRBV6-2 or TRBV6-3 and J is TRBJ1-2; 7 positions agree with TRBD1. There are 14 residues in the CDR3. Trimming cost V 0 bases and J 6 bases; bases outside gene matches: 4. Per germline, CDR1 MNHEY and CDR2 SVGEGT. Here the CDR3 reads CASSYSSQGDGYTF. The DNA of the CDR3 is TGTGCCAGCAGTTACTCGAGCCAGGGGGATGGCTACACCTTC.

CDR3 DNA: TGCAGCTCAACCGGGACAGCGAACACCGGGGAGCTGTTTTTT. Translating it yields CSSTGTANTGELFF. The gene calls are TRBV29-1 and TRBJ2-2; 7 nucleotides line up with TRBD1. The CDR3 runs to 14 residues. The V and J ends lost 8 bases and 0 bases, in that order; junction bases with no gene match: 6. CDR1 and CDR2 (germline): SQVTM, ANQGSEA.

The chain carries TRBV7-2 and TRBJ2-1; 10 bases are shared with TRBD2. The V gene end was trimmed by 3 bases and the J gene end by 6 bases; junction bases not matched to a gene: 8. Germline loops: CDR1 SGHTA, CDR2 FQGNSA. The CDR3 covers 16 residues. The DNA for the CDR3 is TGTGCCAGCAGCTTGACCCGGACTAGCGGACTCAATGAGCAGTTCTTC. Translated, it gives CASSLTRTSGLNEQFF.